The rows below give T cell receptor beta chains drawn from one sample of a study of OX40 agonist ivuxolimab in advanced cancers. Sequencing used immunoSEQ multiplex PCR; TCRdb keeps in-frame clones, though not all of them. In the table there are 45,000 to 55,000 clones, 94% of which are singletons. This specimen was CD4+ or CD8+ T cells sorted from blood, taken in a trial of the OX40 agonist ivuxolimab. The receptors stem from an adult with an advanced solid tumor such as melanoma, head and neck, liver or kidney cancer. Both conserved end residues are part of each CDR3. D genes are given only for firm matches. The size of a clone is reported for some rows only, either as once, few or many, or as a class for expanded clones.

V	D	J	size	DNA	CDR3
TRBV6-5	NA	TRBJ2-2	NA	TGTGCCAGCAGTTACTCCAGGGATTCTGGGGAGCTGTTTTTT	CASSYSRDSGELFF
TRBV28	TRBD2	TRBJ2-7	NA	TGTGCCAGCAGTTCCCTCTTGGGACTAGCGGGAACCTACGAGCAGTACTTC	CASSSLLGLAGTYEQYF
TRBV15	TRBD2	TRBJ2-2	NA	TGTGCCACGGGTAATGGACTAGCGGGAAACACCGGGGAGCTGTTTTTT	CATGNGLAGNTGELFF
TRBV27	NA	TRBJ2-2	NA	TGTGCCAGCAGTTGGACCGGGGAGCTGTTTTTT	CASSWTGELFF
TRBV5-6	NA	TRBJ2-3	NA	TGTGCCAGCAGCATGTGGACAGATACGCAGTATTTT	CASSMWTDTQYF
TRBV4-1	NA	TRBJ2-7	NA	TGCGCCAGCAGCCATATGGGGGGAGTCGAGGAGCAGTACTTC	CASSHMGGVEEQYF
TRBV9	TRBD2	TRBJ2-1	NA	TGTGCCAGCAGCGTAGGTCTGGCGGGAGGGCCGTATGAGCAGTTCTTC	CASSVGLAGGPYEQFF
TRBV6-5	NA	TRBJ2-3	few	TGTGCCAGCAGTTACTCGAAGGCTAGCACAGATACGCAGTATTTT	CASSYSKASTDTQYF
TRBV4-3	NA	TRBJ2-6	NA	TGCGCCAGCAGTTCCCCGGGGGATGGGGCCAACGTCCTGACTTTC	CASSSPGDGANVLTF
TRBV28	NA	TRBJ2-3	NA	TGTGCCAGCAGTTTTGGACCCCCTCCAGGTGACACAGATACGCAGTATTTT	CASSFGPPPGDTDTQYF
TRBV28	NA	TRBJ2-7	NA	TGTGCCAGCAGTGCAACCGGGACGGATGCCTACGAGCAGTACTTC	CASSATGTDAYEQYF
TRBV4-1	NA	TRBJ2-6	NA	TGCGCCAGCAGCCAAGATTCCAGGCCAGTACCTGGGGCCAACGTCCTGACTTTC	CASSQDSRPVPGANVLTF
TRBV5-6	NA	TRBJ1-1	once	TGTGCCACCTCGGGCAGGGTTGCTGAAGCTTTCTTT	CATSGRVAEAFF
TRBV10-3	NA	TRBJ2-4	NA	TGTGCCATCAGCGGCCCGCCAGGGGATCTAGCCAAAAACATTCAGTACTTC	CAISGPPGDLAKNIQYF
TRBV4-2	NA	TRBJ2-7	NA	TGTGCCAGCAGCCAAGTTGAGGCGGTGGGGGAGCAGTACTTC	CASSQVEAVGEQYF
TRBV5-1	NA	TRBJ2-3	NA	TGCGCCAGCAGCTTGGTCCGGGACACAGATACGCAGTATTTT	CASSLVRDTDTQYF
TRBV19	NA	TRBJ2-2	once	TGTGCCAGTAGTATATTGTTGGGAACCGGGGAGCTGTTTTTT	CASSILLGTGELFF
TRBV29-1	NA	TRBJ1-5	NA	TGCAGCGTCTCAGGGGACGGCAATCAGCCCCAGCATTTT	CSVSGDGNQPQHF
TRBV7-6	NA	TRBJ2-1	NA	TGTGCCAGCAGCTTCGGAGGCTCCTACAATGAGCAGTTCTTC	CASSFGGSYNEQFF
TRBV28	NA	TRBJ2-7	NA	TGTGCCAGCAGACCCTCAGTCTACGAGCAGTACTTC	CASRPSVYEQYF
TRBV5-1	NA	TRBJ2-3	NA	TGCGCCAGCAGCGCGCAGGGTGGAAGGACAGATACGCAGTATTTT	CASSAQGGRTDTQYF
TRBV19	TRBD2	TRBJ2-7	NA	TGTGCCAGTAGTATCGGCGCGGGAGGGCCGGTCTACGAGCAGTACTTC	CASSIGAGGPVYEQYF
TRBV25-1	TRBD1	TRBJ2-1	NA	TGTGCCAGCAGTGAAGTGACAGGGAGCAATGAGCAGTTCTTC	CASSEVTGSNEQFF
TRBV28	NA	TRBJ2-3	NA	TGTGCCAGCAGTCTCACCACCACTAGCACAGATACGCAGTATTTT	CASSLTTTSTDTQYF
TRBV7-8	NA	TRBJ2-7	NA	TGTGCCAGCAACCCGGGGGACAGCTCCTACGAGCAGTACTTC	CASNPGDSSYEQYF
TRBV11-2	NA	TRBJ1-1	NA	TGTGCCACCTCAGATTTAGCTGAAGCTTTCTTT	CATSDLAEAFF
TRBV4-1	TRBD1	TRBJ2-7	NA	TGCGCCAGCAGCGCGGGACAGGGGGCCTTCGAGCAGTACTTC	CASSAGQGAFEQYF
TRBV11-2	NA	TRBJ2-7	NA	TGTGCCAGCAGCTCCCCAATGCGGCCCTACGAGCAGTACTTC	CASSSPMRPYEQYF
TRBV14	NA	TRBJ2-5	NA	TGTGCCAGCAGCCCTTGGGGCCTTGACAGGCCAGAGACCCAGTACTTC	CASSPWGLDRPETQYF
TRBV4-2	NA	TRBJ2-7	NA	TGTGCCAGCAGCCAAGGCGGGGACGAGCAGTACTTC	CASSQGGDEQYF
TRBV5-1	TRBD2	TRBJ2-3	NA	TGCGCCAGCAGCTCAAGGACTAGCGGGATGATTACAGATACGCAGTATTTT	CASSSRTSGMITDTQYF
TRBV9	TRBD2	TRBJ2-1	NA	TGTGCCAGCAGCGCTAGCGGGGGACCCTACAATGAGCAGTTCTTC	CASSASGGPYNEQFF
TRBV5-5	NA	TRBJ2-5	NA	TGTGCCAGCAGCGAGGGGACAACCCAGACCCAGTACTTC	CASSEGTTQTQYF
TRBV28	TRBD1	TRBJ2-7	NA	TGTGCCAGCAGTTTATGGGGACAGATCCCCTACGAGCAGTACTTC	CASSLWGQIPYEQYF
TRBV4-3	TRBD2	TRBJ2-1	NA	TGCGCCAGCAGCCGAGGACTAGCGGGAGGCTTTTACAATGAGCAGTTCTTC	CASSRGLAGGFYNEQFF
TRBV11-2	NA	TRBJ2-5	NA	TGTGCCAGCCGGGAGTGGGAGACCCAGTACTTC	CASREWETQYF
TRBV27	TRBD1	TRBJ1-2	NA	TGTGCCAGCAGAGCGACCCGGGACAGGGATACTGGCTACACCTTC	CASRATRDRDTGYTF